This TCR beta chain was sequenced in a study of OX40 agonist ivuxolimab in advanced cancers. No patient had autoimmune disease or received systemic immunosuppression. Trimming removed 2 bases from V and 1 base from J, with 14 bases in between. Germline loops: CDR1 SGHTA, CDR2 FQGTGA. The CDR3 runs 16 residues. Assay: immunoSEQ multiplex PCR; the TCRdb copy retains only in-frame clones and omits some. The sample contains some 80,000 clones, roughly 88% of which appear only once. The material sequenced was CD4+ or CD8+ T cells sorted from blood, taken in a trial of the OX40 agonist ivuxolimab. This TCR derives from an adult with an advanced solid tumor such as melanoma, head and neck, liver or kidney cancer. This chain links TRBV7-3 with TRBJ1-1; D is perhaps TRBD1 (5 bases). The CDR3, as DNA: TGTGCCAGCAGCTTACCCCGGGGGAGGGGGAACACTGAAGCTTTCTTT. It specifies CASSLPRGRGNTEAFF.